The rows below give T cell receptor beta chains drawn from one sample of a study of radiation and T cells in renal cell carcinoma. Libraries were prepared by immunoSEQ multiplex PCR; TCRdb keeps only in-frame clonotypes and omits some of them. This table has about 20,000 clones, nearly 80% appearing once. This specimen consisted of blood, obtained from a patient whose treatment included radiotherapy and nephrectomy. Receptor source: a man aged 55 to 70 with renal cell carcinoma. Both conserved end residues are part of each CDR3. D genes are given only for firm matches. For some rows the clone size is stated as once, few or many, or as a class when expanded; others skip it.

d_gene,v_gene,abundance,j_gene,CDR3nt,CDR3aa
NA,TRBV6-5,once,TRBJ1-4,TGTGCCAGCAGTTACTCCGGGACTCTGAATGAAAAACTGTTTTTT,CASSYSGTLNEKLFF
NA,TRBV5-1,NA,TRBJ1-2,TGCGCCAGCAGTTCCATGCCAGGTCAGGCGGGGGGCTACACCTTC,CASSSMPGQAGGYTF
TRBD1,TRBV29-1,NA,TRBJ2-7,TGCAGCGTTCGGGACAGGGGTCGTGGAGGTCGGGGGGCATACGAGCAGTACTTC,CSVRDRGRGGRGAYEQYF
TRBD2,TRBV18,NA,TRBJ2-1,TGTGCCAGCTCCCAAATAGCGGGACCCTACAATGAGCAGTTCTTC,CASSQIAGPYNEQFF
NA,TRBV10-3,few,TRBJ1-1,TGTGCCATCAGTGAGCCGCAGACAGGCACTGAAGCTTTCTTT,CAISEPQTGTEAFF
NA,TRBV6-1,NA,TRBJ2-3,TGTGCCAGCAGTGATGTTGGGGATACGCAGTATTTT,CASSDVGDTQYF
TRBD1,TRBV11-2,NA,TRBJ2-1,TGTGCCAGCAGCGCCGGGGACAGCTTAAATGAGCAGTTCTTC,CASSAGDSLNEQFF
NA,TRBV28,NA,TRBJ1-4,TGTGCCAGCAGTTTTATACCAGGGGAAGCAACTAATGAAAAACTGTTTTTT,CASSFIPGEATNEKLFF
NA,TRBV11-2,NA,TRBJ2-4,TGTGCCAGCAGCTTGTCTAGCTTAGCCAAAAACATTCAGTACTTC,CASSLSSLAKNIQYF
NA,TRBV5-1,NA,TRBJ1-1,TGCGCCAGCAGCTTGGCCGATGAGCCTGGCGCTTTCTTT,CASSLADEPGAFF
NA,TRBV7-8,NA,TRBJ2-2,TGTGCCAGCAGCCTTGCCCGAGGGGGGACCGGGGAGCTGTTTTTT,CASSLARGGTGELFF
NA,TRBV4-1,NA,TRBJ1-5,TGCGCCAGCAGCCAAGGGAGGCAGGGGAATCAGCCCCAGCATTTT,CASSQGRQGNQPQHF
TRBD1,TRBV10-2,NA,TRBJ1-3,TGCGCCAGCATGGCAGGGGGTTCAAACACCATATATTTT,CASMAGGSNTIYF
TRBD1,TRBV5-1,NA,TRBJ1-4,TGCGCCAGCAGCTCGGGACAGAATGAAAAACTGTTTTTT,CASSSGQNEKLFF
NA,TRBV7-9,NA,TRBJ2-7,TGTGCCAGCAGCTTAGGAGGTGGGAAGGGCTACGAGCAGTACTTC,CASSLGGGKGYEQYF
NA,TRBV21-1,few,TRBJ1-1,TGTGCCAGCAGCGAACAGGGGGCGGTGAACACTGAAGCTTTCTTT,CASSEQGAVNTEAFF
NA,TRBV29-1,NA,TRBJ2-1,TGCAGCGTTGAACCGGGTGGGGGCGAGCAGTTCTTC,CSVEPGGGEQFF
TRBD1,TRBV9,NA,TRBJ2-6,TGTGCCAGCAGCTTACTCCGGGACAGCGTCTCTGGGGCCAACGTCCTGACTTTC,CASSLLRDSVSGANVLTF
NA,TRBV7-6,medium-sized,TRBJ2-1,TGTGCCAGCAGCTTAGGCACTGGGGGTCTTAATGAGCAGTTCTTC,CASSLGTGGLNEQFF
TRBD2,TRBV29-1,once,TRBJ2-1,TGCAGCGTCCCTTCGGCGGGAGCGCGACGGGGGTACAATGAGCAGTTCTTC,CSVPSAGARRGYNEQFF
NA,TRBV6-1,NA,TRBJ1-1,TGTGCCAGCAGTGAAAAGGGGATGGGGTTTACTGAAGCTTTCTTT,CASSEKGMGFTEAFF
NA,TRBV7-9,NA,TRBJ2-3,TGTGCCAGCAGCGCGTCCTCAGATACGCAGTATTTT,CASSASSDTQYF
NA,TRBV14,NA,TRBJ2-1,TGTGCCAGCAGCCCACCCGGGACGCCAAGCGATGAGCAGTTCTTC,CASSPPGTPSDEQFF
TRBD1,TRBV7-2,once,TRBJ1-1,TGTGCCAGCAGCTACAGGGGATTCGGCACTGAAGCTTTCTTT,CASSYRGFGTEAFF
TRBD2,TRBV9,NA,TRBJ2-3,TGTGCCAGCAGCGTTAGCCTAGCGGCGACAGATACGCAGTATTTT,CASSVSLAATDTQYF
NA,TRBV11-3,NA,TRBJ2-1,TGTGCCAGCAGCCACCCCGGGGGCGAGCAGTTCTTC,CASSHPGGEQFF
NA,TRBV7-2,NA,TRBJ2-1,TGTGCCAGCAGCCCCCTAGCGACCAGAGGTAATGAGCAGTTCTTC,CASSPLATRGNEQFF
NA,TRBV7-9,NA,TRBJ2-7,TGTGCCAGCAGCTTGGAGGCGGAGTACGAGCAGTACTTC,CASSLEAEYEQYF
TRBD1,TRBV2,NA,TRBJ1-6,TGTGCCAGCAGCCCAACGACAGGGGGTTATAATTCACCCCTCCACTTT,CASSPTTGGYNSPLHF
NA,TRBV30,NA,TRBJ2-1,TGTGCCTGGAGTGTTGGGGGAGAATTGGGGCAGTTCTTC,CAWSVGGELGQFF
NA,TRBV11-3,NA,TRBJ2-7,TGTGCCAGCAGCTTAGGGCCGTCCTACGAGCAGTACTTC,CASSLGPSYEQYF
TRBD2,TRBV27,NA,TRBJ2-1,TGTGCCAGCAGTTTGCCACCAATGTTTAGCGGGAGCTACAATGAGCAGTTCTTC,CASSLPPMFSGSYNEQFF
TRBD1,TRBV7-9,NA,TRBJ1-2,TGTGCCAGCACCCCCGGACAGGGCTATGGCTACACCTTC,CASTPGQGYGYTF
TRBD1,TRBV6-5,once,TRBJ2-7,TGTGCCAGCAGTACCAGGGGGTTCACCTACGAGCAGTACTTC,CASSTRGFTYEQYF
TRBD2,TRBV7-3,NA,TRBJ2-1,TGTGCCAGCAGCTCTAGCGGGAGGGCCGGGGATGAGCAGTTCTTC,CASSSSGRAGDEQFF
NA,TRBV9,NA,TRBJ2-3,TGTGCCAGCACCCCCGCTAGAACTAGCACAGATACGCAGTATTTT,CASTPARTSTDTQYF
NA,TRBV19,NA,TRBJ2-2,TGTGCCAGTAATGGGAGGACCGGGGAGCTGTTTTTT,CASNGRTGELFF
NA,TRBV10-3,few,TRBJ1-1,TGTGCCATCAGTGAGCCCCCCGGGAGGGATCCTGAAGCTTTCTTT,CAISEPPGRDPEAFF
TRBD2,TRBV5-1,NA,TRBJ2-1,TGCGCCAGCACCCCAGGGGGGACTAGCGGGAGGATTGAGCAGTTCTTC,CASTPGGTSGRIEQFF
NA,TRBV5-6,few,TRBJ1-1,TGTGCCAGCAGCTTGTACACTGAAGCTTTCTTT,CASSLYTEAFF
NA,TRBV28,NA,TRBJ2-5,TGTGCCAGCAGTTTCACACTACAAGAGACCCAGTACTTC,CASSFTLQETQYF
TRBD2,TRBV2,few,TRBJ2-1,TGTGCCAGCAGTGCGTCACTAGCGGGAAATGAGCAGTTCTTC,CASSASLAGNEQFF
NA,TRBV11-3,NA,TRBJ2-3,TGTGCCAGCAGCGCCGGCTCGGGGACGCAGTATTTT,CASSAGSGTQYF
NA,TRBV5-1,NA,TRBJ2-1,TGCGCCAGCTCCCCCCGAGCGAGCTCCTACAATGAGCAGTTCTTC,CASSPRASSYNEQFF
TRBD1,TRBV2,NA,TRBJ2-3,TGTGCCAGCAATCCGGGACAGGGTAGCACAGATACGCAGTATTTT,CASNPGQGSTDTQYF
NA,TRBV7-3,NA,TRBJ1-2,TGTGCCAGCAGCGCGGCACGAGTTATCGACTATGGCTACACCTTC,CASSAARVIDYGYTF